Here is one TCR beta chain with its context. These data originate in a study of shared T cell receptors in the human thymus. The V gene's germline CDR1 is SGHRS and CDR2 YFSETQ. J gave up 2 bases and V 3 bases, and 14 bases lay outside the gene matches. The CDR3 contains 20 residues. TCRdb's copy holds only in-frame clones and misses some; the assay was immunoSEQ multiplex PCR. This table has about 660,000 clones, approximately 88% appearing once. The data also belong to a second study, concerning human thymus T cells. In that study: Healthy Finnish infants having corrective surgery for congenital heart defects served as donors. From resections taken during corrective heart surgery, the thymus tissue was obtained. Within thymic and blood repertoires, V and J gene usage appeared to be biased. Thymic repertoires of unrelated individuals were reported in related research to overlap highly.

V is TRBV5-1 and J is TRBJ2-1; 13 positions match TRBD2. Source material: thymocytes. The receptor comes from a boy under three years old with a congenital heart defect. DNA for the CDR3: TGCGCCAGCAGCTCCCGGGGACTAGCGGGGTCGGGCGGCCCCTACAATGAGCAGTTCTTC. Residues: CASSSRGLAGSGGPYNEQFF.